Detailed here is one TCR beta chain. The data stem from a study of blood T cell repertoires in COVID-19. Looking at the study overall: Sites in the United States, Italy and Spain provided acute and convalescent COVID-19 samples. PBMCs, B-cell-depleted T cells, or T cells provided the cDNA or gDNA that made up the material.

The V end lost 4 bases, the J end lost 8 bases, and 22 bases lay between the germline ends. This CDR3 has 16 amino acids. CDR1 and CDR2 (germline): MNHEY, SVGAGI. As originally analysed: Amplified reference gene primers provided the basis for estimating nucleated cell counts. Some clones are missing from TCRdb's copy, which holds only in-frame ones; the method was immunoSEQ multiplex PCR. The V and J calls and clone size come from that table; D and trimming were worked out from the DNA. Among about 130,000 clones listed, 87% were seen once. Sample: peripheral blood. V usage is TRBV6-5 and J usage is TRBJ2-3; the D is unclear. The TCR comes from a man aged 50 to 60 with active COVID-19. The CDR3 is CASSSPTQNMDITQYF. CDR3 coding DNA: TGTGCCAGCAGTTCACCGACTCAGAACATGGATATTACGCAGTATTTT.